This is a list of T cell receptor beta chains from one sample in a study of technical replicates of blood from a handful of donors. Profiled with immunoSEQ multiplex PCR; TCRdb holds only in-frame clones, not every one. The table includes about 80,000 clones, over 75% detected once. The sample consisted of T cells isolated from PBMCs. These receptors all come from a human donor in good health. The CDR3 runs from the conserved cysteine through the conserved F or W. The D gene is left open where the match is weak. Size tells how often a clone was seen (once, few, many) or the class of an expanded clone, and some rows leave it out.

V: TRBV7-3
D: -
size: -
J: TRBJ2-3
DNA: TGTGCCAGCAGTTTCGGTATCACAGATACGCAGTATTTT
CDR3: CASSFGITDTQYF

V: TRBV27
D: -
size: -
J: TRBJ1-2
DNA: TGTGCCAGCAGCCCAATCGGGGGGCTAGAAGGCTACACCTTC
CDR3: CASSPIGGLEGYTF

V: TRBV7-9
D: -
size: once
J: TRBJ1-2
DNA: TGTGCCAGCAGCCGAGTTAGAGATGGCTACACCTTC
CDR3: CASSRVRDGYTF

V: TRBV4-1
D: -
size: -
J: TRBJ1-2
DNA: TGCGCCAGCAGCCAATGGTTTCGACAGACCAGATATGGCTACACCTTC
CDR3: CASSQWFRQTRYGYTF

V: TRBV2
D: -
size: -
J: TRBJ2-1
DNA: -
CDR3: CASILESNNEQFF

V: TRBV30
D: TRBD1
size: -
J: TRBJ1-2
DNA: TGTGCCTGGACGAGGGACAGGTTCAATGGCTACACCTTC
CDR3: CAWTRDRFNGYTF

V: TRBV5-4
D: TRBD1
size: -
J: TRBJ2-1
DNA: TGTGCCAGCAGTTTGGAGGGACAGGGGATAAATGAGCAGTTCTTC
CDR3: CASSLEGQGINEQFF

V: TRBV7-3
D: TRBD1
size: -
J: TRBJ2-7
DNA: TGTGCCAGCAGCTTAGCAGGGGGTAACTACGAGCAGTACTTC
CDR3: CASSLAGGNYEQYF

V: TRBV7-9
D: -
size: -
J: TRBJ1-5
DNA: TGTGCCAGCAGCTTAGGAGACAGAAGAGATCAGCCCCAGCATTTT
CDR3: CASSLGDRRDQPQHF

V: TRBV5-1
D: TRBD2
size: once
J: TRBJ2-7
DNA: TGCGCCAGCAGCCAGGAAAGCGGGAGATGGGGCTACGAGCAGTACTTC
CDR3: CASSQESGRWGYEQYF

V: TRBV10-1
D: -
size: few
J: TRBJ1-2
DNA: TGCGCCAGCAGTAGTGGACAGTACTATGGCTACACCTTC
CDR3: CASSSGQYYGYTF

V: TRBV7-3
D: -
size: -
J: TRBJ2-3
DNA: TGTGCCAGCAGCTTAGTTGGGACTAGCACAGATACGCAGTATTTT
CDR3: CASSLVGTSTDTQYF

V: TRBV27
D: -
size: -
J: TRBJ1-1
DNA: TGTGCCAGCATTTCCGGGAGGTTGGGTGGGGCTTTCTTT
CDR3: CASISGRLGGAFF

V: TRBV9
D: -
size: -
J: TRBJ1-4
DNA: TGTGCCAGCAGCGTCAGTGGCAGGGTGGGGGAAAAACTGTTTTTT
CDR3: CASSVSGRVGEKLFF

V: TRBV6-6
D: -
size: -
J: TRBJ1-1
DNA: TGTGCCAGCAGCCTCCCAGCGGGGGACGAAGAAGCTTTCTTT
CDR3: CASSLPAGDEEAFF

V: TRBV7-2
D: -
size: -
J: TRBJ2-7
DNA: TGTGCCAGCAGCCGCGGGACTCGATACGAGCAGTACTTC
CDR3: CASSRGTRYEQYF

V: TRBV19
D: -
size: -
J: TRBJ2-7
DNA: TGTGCCAGTAGTATAGATCTCGAGACAGTTCACTACGAGCAGTACTTC
CDR3: CASSIDLETVHYEQYF

V: TRBV4-1
D: TRBD2
size: -
J: TRBJ2-1
DNA: TGCGCCAGCAGCCAAGTTATTCGGCGGGAGGCCATCAATGAGCAGTTCTTC
CDR3: CASSQVIRREAINEQFF

V: TRBV29-1
D: TRBD1
size: -
J: TRBJ2-1
DNA: TGCAGCGTAGCCTTCGAGACAGGGATATACAATGAGCAGTTCTTC
CDR3: CSVAFETGIYNEQFF

V: TRBV6-5
D: -
size: few
J: TRBJ1-1
DNA: TGTGCCAGCAGTTACAATTGGCTGAACACTGAAGCTTTCTTT
CDR3: CASSYNWLNTEAFF

V: TRBV4-1
D: -
size: once
J: TRBJ2-4
DNA: TGCGCCAGCAGCCAAGGAGGGCGCTTTATAGCCAAAAACATTCAGTACTTC
CDR3: CASSQGGRFIAKNIQYF

V: TRBV29-1
D: TRBD1
size: -
J: TRBJ1-1
DNA: TGCAGCGTGACAGGGGGCTACACTGAAGCTTTCTTT
CDR3: CSVTGGYTEAFF